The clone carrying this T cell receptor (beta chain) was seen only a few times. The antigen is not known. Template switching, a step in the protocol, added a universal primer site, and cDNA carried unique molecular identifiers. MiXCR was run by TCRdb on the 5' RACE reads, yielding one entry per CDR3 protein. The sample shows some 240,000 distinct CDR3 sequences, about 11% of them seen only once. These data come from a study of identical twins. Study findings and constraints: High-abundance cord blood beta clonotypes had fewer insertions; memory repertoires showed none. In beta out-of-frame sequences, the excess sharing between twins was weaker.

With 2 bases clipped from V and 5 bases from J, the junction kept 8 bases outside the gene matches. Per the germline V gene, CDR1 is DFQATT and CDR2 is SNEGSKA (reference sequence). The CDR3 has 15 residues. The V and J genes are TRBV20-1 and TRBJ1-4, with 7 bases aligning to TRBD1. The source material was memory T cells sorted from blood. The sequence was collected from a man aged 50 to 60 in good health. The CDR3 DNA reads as TGCAGTGCTAGAAGGGGGGGGACAGTCAATGAAAAACTGTTTTTT. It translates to CSARRGGTVNEKLFF.